One and the same sample provided the 27 T cell receptor beta chains below, sequenced in a study of early T cells in non-severe SARS-CoV-2 infection. In TCRdb, the 5' RACE reads were re-called with MiXCR into one record per CDR3 protein. The table records 35,000 to 50,000 distinct CDR3 sequences, about 6% of them present only once. This specimen was whole blood, taken at baseline. The receptors shown here come from an adult who was a healthcare worker with PCR-confirmed SARS-CoV-2 infection or an uninfected control (not recorded which).

This clonotype came up a few times. The V gene is TRBV6-2 or TRBV6-3, the J gene TRBJ2-6; perhaps TRBD1 as D (6 bases). Between the trimmed V and J ends, which lost 5 bases and 2 bases, there was a span of 13 bases. CDR1 and CDR2 (germline): MNHEY, SVGEGT. CDR3 length: 16 residues. CDR3 bases: TGTGCCAGCAGTCCCCTACAGGGAGCTGGGGCCAACGTCCTGACTTTC. Translation: CASSPLQGAGANVLTF.

There are a few counts of this clonotype. The rearrangement uses TRBV10-1 and TRBJ2-7; TRBD1 aligns across 7 bases. The ends lost 6 bases at V and 6 bases at J; junction bases unmatched: 11. There are 14 residues in the CDR3. Germline CDR1 WNHNN, CDR2 SYGVQD (reference sequence). This CDR3 is CASSRDSTFFEQYF. CDR3 DNA sequence: TGCGCCAGCAGCCGGGACAGTACATTCTTCGAGCAGTACTTC.

This clonotype was seen a few times. The rearrangement links TRBV18 to TRBJ1-5; D not resolved. The CDR3 contains 13 residues. Germline CDR1 is KGHSH and CDR2 is LQKENI. The germline V and J ends were trimmed by 4 bases and 2 bases, with 6 bases remaining between them. The CDR3: CASSRAGNQPQHF. The CDR3 nucleotides are TGTGCCAGCTCACGAGCGGGCAATCAGCCCCAGCATTTT.

Sample share makes this clonotype medium-sized. The J gene is TRBJ1-3, the V gene TRBV4-3, with D uncertain. Looked up from germline, CDR1 is LGHNA and CDR2 is YSLEER. V was pared by 0 bases and J by 4 bases, with 10 bases between. This CDR3 region has 15 residues. CDR3 nucleotides: TGCGCCAGCAGCCAAGATCGTGGGGTCGGAAACACCATATATTTT. Protein product: CASSQDRGVGNTIYF.

At least ten counts were recorded for this clonotype. V usage is TRBV3-1 and J usage is TRBJ1-1; TRBD1 is a possible D gene (6 bases). Germline CDR1 is LGHDT and CDR2 is YNNKEL (reference sequence). Between the trimmed V and J ends, which lost 1 base and 8 bases, there was a span of 11 bases. The CDR3 has 13 residues. The chain's CDR3 is CASSQAGGAEAFF. The DNA of the CDR3 is TGTGCCAGCAGCCAAGCGGGGGGGGCCGAAGCTTTCTTT.

There are many counts of this clonotype. The chain carries TRBV18 and TRBJ2-7, with TRBD2 as a possible D gene (5 bases). Trimming took 3 bases from V and 2 from J, leaving 11 bases between them. CDR3 length: 14 amino acids. Germline V gene data show CDR1 as KGHSH and CDR2 as LQKENI. CDR3 residues: CASSPVDGTYEQYF. In nucleotides, the CDR3 is TGTGCCAGCTCACCGGTCGACGGGACCTACGAGCAGTACTTC.

The CDR3 coding sequence is TGTGCCAGCAGCAACGGGAACACTGAAGCTTTCTTT. It translates to CASSNGNTEAFF. The V call is TRBV7-9, the J call TRBJ1-1; D is unresolved. The CDR3 extends over 12 amino acids. Trimming removed 5 bases at V and 1 base at J, with 5 bases between. Germline loops: CDR1 SEHNR, CDR2 FQNEAQ (reference sequence).

This clonotype was seen more than once but under ten times. V is TRBV11-2 and J is TRBJ2-1; weak D call: TRBD2 (5 bases). The CDR3 runs to 17 residues. V was trimmed by 1 base and J by 6 bases, leaving 19 bases between them. The germline CDR1 and CDR2 sequences are SGHAT and FQNNGV. This CDR3 reads CASSLGGPTSSGNEQFF. CDR3 DNA sequence: TGTGCCAGCAGCTTAGGTGGCCCCACTAGTTCTGGCAATGAGCAGTTCTTC. The full variable domain, its missing parts supplied by reference TRBV11-2 and TRBJ2-1, is EAGVAQSPRYKIIEKRQSVAFWCNPISGHATLYWYQQILGQGPKLLIQFQNNGVVDDSQLPKDRFSAERLKGVDSTLKIQPAKLEDSAVYLCASSLGGPTSSGNEQFFGPGTRLTVL.

This clonotype was detected a few times. The rearrangement joins TRBV20-1 to TRBJ1-5; no clear D gene. Trimming removed 6 bases at V and 3 bases at J, with 15 bases between. From germline, CDR1 is DFQATT and CDR2 SNEGSKA (reference sequence). The CDR3 contains 14 residues. CDR3 in amino acids: CSATQEEINQPQHF. The CDR3 nucleotides read TGCAGTGCCACCCAGGAGGAGATCAATCAGCCCCAGCATTTT.

This clonotype was counted ten times or more. This rearrangement joins TRBV7-2 to TRBJ1-2, with 9 bases lining up with TRBD1. The junction had 9 bases not matched to a gene; V was cut back by 5 bases and J by 2 bases. This CDR3 spans 16 amino acids. Germline CDR1 reads SGHTA; CDR2 reads FQGNSA. This chain's CDR3 is CASSPRQGDINYGYTF. The CDR3 nucleotides read TGTGCCAGCAGCCCGAGACAGGGGGACATCAACTATGGCTACACCTTC.

The CDR3 DNA follows: TGTGCCAGCTCACCAGATACAGGGGGCACGGAGACCCAGTACTTC. It specifies CASSPDTGGTETQYF. This chain uses TRBV18 with TRBJ2-5; 9 bases agree with TRBD1. Looked up from germline, CDR1 is KGHSH and CDR2 is LQKENI. V dropped 2 bases and J dropped 5; count of bases not matched to a gene: 6. The CDR3 loop spans 15 amino acids. Filled out from reference TRBV18 and TRBJ2-5, the complete variable domain reads NAGVMQNPRHLVRRRGQEARLRCSPMKGHSHVYWYRQLPEEGLKFMVYLQKENIIDESGMPKERFSAEFPKEGPSILRIQQVVRGDSAAYFCASSPDTGGTETQYFGPGTRLLVL.

This clonotype has at least ten counts. The chain links TRBV2 to TRBJ1-1; D is undetermined. Germline V CDR1 and CDR2: SNHLY, FYNNEI. Trimming took 1 base from V and 1 from J, leaving 13 bases between them. The CDR3 consists of 16 residues. CDR3 in amino acids: CASSEGPLWRNTEAFF. The CDR3 region has the DNA TGTGCCAGCAGTGAAGGACCCCTGTGGAGGAACACTGAAGCTTTCTTT.

The table lists this clonotype with many counts. The chain couples TRBV4-1 to TRBJ2-3; 8 bases are shared with TRBD2. The CDR3 loop spans 16 amino acids. V shed 4 bases, J shed 5 bases, and the junction held 11 bases outside the gene matches. Per the germline V gene, CDR1 is MGHRA and CDR2 is YSYEKL. CDR3 DNA sequence: TGCGCCAGCAGCCTAGTGGGGACTAGTGGTTTAGATACGCAGTATTTT. This sequence encodes CASSLVGTSGLDTQYF.

This chain uses TRBV11-2 with TRBJ2-5; D is ambiguous. CDR3 length: 13 residues. V was trimmed by 1 base and J by 0 bases, leaving 3 bases between them. Germline CDR1 SGHAT, CDR2 FQNNGV. In DNA, the CDR3 is TGTGCCAGCAGCTTAGGCGACCAAGAGACCCAGTACTTC. It encodes CASSLGDQETQYF.

This clonotype was observed at least ten times. This sequence joins TRBV27 and TRBJ2-7; 7 bases line up with TRBD2. V lost 2 bases to trimming and J lost 3 bases; unmatched junction nucleotides: 4. CDR1 is MNHEY and CDR2 is SMNVEV in the germline V gene (reference sequence). The CDR3 loop spans 14 amino acids. The CDR3 nucleotides read TGTGCCAGCAGTTTAACAGCGGGGCGCTACGAGCAGTACTTC. The encoded protein is CASSLTAGRYEQYF.

This clonotype came up a few times. The rearrangement links TRBV30 to TRBJ1-1; TRBD1 matches at 8 bases. CDR3 length: 12 amino acids. The V and J ends lost 1 base and 5 bases, in that order; junction bases with no gene match: 0. The germline gives CDR1 GTSNPN, CDR2 SVGIG (reference sequence). CDR3 region: CAWSDRGTEAFF. In DNA form, the CDR3 reads TGTGCCTGGAGTGACAGGGGGACTGAAGCTTTCTTT.

This clonotype was seen repeatedly, ten times or more. The rearrangement uses TRBV11-2 and TRBJ1-1, with 8 bases lining up with TRBD1. The ends lost 5 bases at V and 5 bases at J; junction bases unmatched: 7. The CDR3 runs to 14 residues. Per the germline V gene, CDR1 is SGHAT and CDR2 is FQNNGV. The DNA for the CDR3 is TGTGCCAGCAGCCCGAGGACAGGGCAGACTGAAGCTTTCTTT. Residues: CASSPRTGQTEAFF.

In this sample, this clonotype turned up many times. The chain employs TRBV7-9 and TRBJ2-7; no clear D. CDR3 length: 12 amino acids. Trimming left V 1 base short and J 2 bases short, with 3 bases between. Germline lookup yields CDR1 SEHNR and CDR2 FQNEAQ (reference sequence). The DNA for the CDR3 is TGTGCCAGCAGCTTAGACACCTACGAGCAGTACTTC. This encodes CASSLDTYEQYF.

This clonotype turned up a few times. V and J are TRBV28 and TRBJ2-5; 9 nucleotides line up with TRBD2. The V gene's germline CDR1 is MDHEN and CDR2 SYDVKM. CDR3 size: 16 residues. V lost 5 bases, J lost 2 bases, and 9 bases stayed unmatched. The CDR3 spells CASSLALAGSQETQYF. CDR3 bases: TGTGCCAGCAGTCTCGCGCTAGCGGGGTCTCAAGAGACCCAGTACTTC.

For this clonotype: This could be a read error, since a much larger clone is one nucleotide away. The genes are TRBV5-5 and TRBJ1-1; no clear D. This CDR3 is 12 amino acids long. Germline CDR1 is SGHKS and CDR2 is YYEKEE (reference sequence). CDR3 sequence (DNA): TGTACCAGCAGCTTGGGGAACACTGAAGCTTTCTTT. This encodes CTSSLGNTEAFF.

This clonotype was detected ten times or more. The CDR3 nucleotides are TGCGCCAGCAGCCTGGGGATGCCCTACGAGCAGTACTTC. Encoded protein: CASSLGMPYEQYF. The chain has TRBV5-1 and TRBJ2-7; D is undetermined. The CDR3 length is 13 residues. Trimming removed 4 bases from V and 2 bases from J, with 10 bases in between. From germline, CDR1 is SGHRS and CDR2 YFSETQ.

V gene TRBV10-2 combines with J gene TRBJ2-6, with 10 bases lining up with TRBD1. V dropped 6 bases and J dropped 1; count of bases not matched to a gene: 6. The germline V gene encodes CDR1 WSHSY and CDR2 SAAADI. The CDR3 length is 17 residues. In DNA form, the CDR3 reads TGCGCCAGCAGGAGGGGGGACAGGGGATCTGGGGCCAACGTCCTGACTTTC. Its protein product is CASRRGDRGSGANVLTF.

This clonotype was seen many times. The chain joins TRBV20-1 to TRBJ2-3, with 9 bases lining up with TRBD2. Germline V gene lookup returns CDR1 DFQATT and CDR2 SNEGSKA (reference sequence). J lost 5 bases, V lost 5 bases, and 8 bases had no gene match. CDR3 length: 14 residues. CDR3 in amino acids: CSAEGGGAGDTQYF. In nucleotides, the CDR3 is TGCAGTGCTGAGGGCGGGGGGGCAGGAGATACGCAGTATTTT.

This clonotype was picked up many times. The V gene is TRBV5-1, the J gene TRBJ2-7; the match to TRBD1 covers 9 bases. Germline-derived CDR1 and CDR2 are SGHRS and YFSETQ. This CDR3 is 15 amino acids long. With V trimmed by 1 base and J by 3 bases, 5 bases remained unmatched. The CDR3 DNA sequence: TGCGCCAGCAGCTTGTCCGGGACAGGGAGCTACGAGCAGTACTTC. Translating it yields CASSLSGTGSYEQYF.

This clonotype was observed at least ten times. The rearrangement links TRBV12-3 or TRBV12-4 to TRBJ1-1; unclear D gene. V dropped 4 bases and J dropped 6 bases, with 6 bases sitting between them. The CDR3 is 11 amino acids. The DNA for the CDR3 is TGTGCCAGCAGTTCGACTCCTGAAGCTTTCTTT. It codes for CASSSTPEAFF.

The chain links TRBV25-1 to TRBJ1-1; D remains unclear. The CDR3 loop spans 14 amino acids. Germline CDR1 MGHDK, CDR2 SYGVNS. With 4 bases removed from V and 4 bases from J, the gap between germline ends came to 13 bases. CDR3 nucleotides: TGTGCCAGCAGTGGTTCGGGGTGGAGCACTGAAGCTTTCTTT. Its protein product is CASSGSGWSTEAFF.

The table lists this clonotype with a few counts. V gene TRBV9 combines with J gene TRBJ2-3; unclear D gene. CDR3 size: 16 residues. Germline V gene lookup returns CDR1 SGDLS and CDR2 YYNGEE. V lost 2 bases and J 5 bases, leaving 18 bases between the germline ends. The CDR3 sequence: CASSVRTGPFGDTQYF. The CDR3 nucleotides read TGTGCCAGCAGCGTTCGTACCGGTCCCTTTGGAGATACGCAGTATTTT.